What follows is one T cell receptor (beta chain) and its context. As yet, its antigen is unknown. A read error may produce the germline difference seen at one junction end. CDR1 SGHNT and CDR2 YENEEA come from the germline V gene. This CDR3 has 11 amino acids. Joint extraction of RNA and DNA used roughly 20-33 mg of bulk tissue that was unsorted. A constant-region primer primed TCR beta cDNA synthesis from 400 to 600 ng of total RNA. Construction of TCR beta libraries relied on three successive nested multiplex PCR rounds employing slightly modified ARM-PCR. In the first two PCR rounds, TRBV1-TRBV30 forward primers were paired with a C-beta reverse primer, and each round lasted about 10 cycles. TCRdb re-analysed the multiplex PCR reads in MiXCR, keeping a single row per CDR3 protein. The data contain some 120,000 distinct CDR3 sequences, 55% to 75% of them singletons. The sample comes from a study of tumor-infiltrating lymphocytes in primary liver carcinoma. Study results and caveats: Between tumor regions, pairs overlapped more than tumor-adjacent and tumor-blood pairs did.

Sequencing was carried out using liver tumor tissue from sampling region 3. Subset defined: tumor region T3, left-lateral pole. The V and J genes are TRBV11-3 and TRBJ2-1; D gene uncertain. This TCR derives from an older woman with primary liver carcinoma and hepatitis B virus infection. This CDR3 reads CACSFFYEQFF. CDR3 sequence (DNA): TGTGCCTGCAGCTTTTTCTATGAGCAGTTCTTC.